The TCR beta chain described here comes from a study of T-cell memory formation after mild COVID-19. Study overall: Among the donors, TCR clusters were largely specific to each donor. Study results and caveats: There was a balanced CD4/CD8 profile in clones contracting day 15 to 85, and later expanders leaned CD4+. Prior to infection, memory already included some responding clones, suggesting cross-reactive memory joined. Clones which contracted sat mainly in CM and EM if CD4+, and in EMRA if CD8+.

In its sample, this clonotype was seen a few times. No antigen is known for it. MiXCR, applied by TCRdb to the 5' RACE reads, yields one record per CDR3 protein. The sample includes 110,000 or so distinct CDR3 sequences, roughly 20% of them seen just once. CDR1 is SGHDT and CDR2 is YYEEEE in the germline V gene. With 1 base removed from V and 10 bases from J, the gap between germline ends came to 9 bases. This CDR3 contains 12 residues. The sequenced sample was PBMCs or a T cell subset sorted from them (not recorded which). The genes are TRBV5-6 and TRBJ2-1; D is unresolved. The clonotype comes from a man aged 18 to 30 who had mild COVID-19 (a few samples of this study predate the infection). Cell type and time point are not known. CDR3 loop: CASSLLTAEQFF. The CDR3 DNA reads TGTGCCAGCAGCTTGCTAACAGCGGAGCAGTTCTTC.